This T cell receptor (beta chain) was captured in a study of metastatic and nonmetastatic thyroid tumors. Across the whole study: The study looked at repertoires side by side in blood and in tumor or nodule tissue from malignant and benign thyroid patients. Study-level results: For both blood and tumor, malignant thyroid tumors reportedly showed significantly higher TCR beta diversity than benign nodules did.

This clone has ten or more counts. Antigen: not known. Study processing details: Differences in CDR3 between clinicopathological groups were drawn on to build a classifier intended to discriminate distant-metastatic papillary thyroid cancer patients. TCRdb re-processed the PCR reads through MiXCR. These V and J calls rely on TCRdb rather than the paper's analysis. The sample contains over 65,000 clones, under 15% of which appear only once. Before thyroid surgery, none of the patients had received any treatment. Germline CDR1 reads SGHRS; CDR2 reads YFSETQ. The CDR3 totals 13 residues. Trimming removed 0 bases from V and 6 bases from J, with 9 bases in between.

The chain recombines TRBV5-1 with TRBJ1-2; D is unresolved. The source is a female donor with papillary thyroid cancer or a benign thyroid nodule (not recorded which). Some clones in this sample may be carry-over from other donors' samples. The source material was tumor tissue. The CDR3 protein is CASSLASNHGYTF. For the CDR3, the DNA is TGCGCCAGCAGCTTGGCCTCAAACCATGGCTACACCTTC.